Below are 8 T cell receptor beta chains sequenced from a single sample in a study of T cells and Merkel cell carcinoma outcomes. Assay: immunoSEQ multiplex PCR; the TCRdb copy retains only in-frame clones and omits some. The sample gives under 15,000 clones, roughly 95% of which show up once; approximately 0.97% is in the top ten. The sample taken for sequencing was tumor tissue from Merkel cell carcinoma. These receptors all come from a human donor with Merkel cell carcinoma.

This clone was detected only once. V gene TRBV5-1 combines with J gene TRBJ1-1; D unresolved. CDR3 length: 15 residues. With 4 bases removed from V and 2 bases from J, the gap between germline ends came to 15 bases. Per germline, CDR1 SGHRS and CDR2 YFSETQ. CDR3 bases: TGCGCCAGCAGCCCACGGGTTAGAGAAAACACTGAAGCTTTCTTT. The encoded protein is CASSPRVRENTEAFF.

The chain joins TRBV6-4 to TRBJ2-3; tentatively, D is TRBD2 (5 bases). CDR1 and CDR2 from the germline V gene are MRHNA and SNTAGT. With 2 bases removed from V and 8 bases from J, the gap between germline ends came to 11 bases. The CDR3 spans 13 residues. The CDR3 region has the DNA TGTGCCAGCAGTGACACTATGACTACTACGCAGTATTTT. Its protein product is CASSDTMTTTQYF.

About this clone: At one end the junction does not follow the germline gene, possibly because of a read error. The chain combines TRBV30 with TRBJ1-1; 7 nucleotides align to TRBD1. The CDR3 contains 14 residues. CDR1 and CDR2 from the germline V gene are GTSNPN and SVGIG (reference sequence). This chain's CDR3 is CVWSGRGRHTEAFF. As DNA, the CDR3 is TGTGTCTGGAGTGGGAGGGGGCGGCACACTGAAGCTTTCTTT.

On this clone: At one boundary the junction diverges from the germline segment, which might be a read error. CDR3 sequence reads: CASSPGTGGAYDYTF. The CDR3 region has the DNA TGTGCCAGCAGCCCGGGGACAGGGGGCGCCTATGACTACACCTTC. J is TRBJ1-2 and V is TRBV7-6, with 12 bases identical to TRBD1. The V gene's germline CDR1 is SGHVS and CDR2 FNYEAQ. This CDR3 is 15 amino acids long.

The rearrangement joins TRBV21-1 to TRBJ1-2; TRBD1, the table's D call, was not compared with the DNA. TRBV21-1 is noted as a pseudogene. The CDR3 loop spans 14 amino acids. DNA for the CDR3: TGTGCCAGCAGCAAAGCCCCAGGGGACTATGGCTACACCTTC. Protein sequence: CASSKAPGDYGYTF.

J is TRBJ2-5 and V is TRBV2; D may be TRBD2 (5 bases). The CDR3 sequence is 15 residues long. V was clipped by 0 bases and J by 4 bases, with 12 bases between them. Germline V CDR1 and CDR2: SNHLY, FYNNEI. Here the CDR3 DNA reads TGTGCCAGCAGTGAAGCTTGGAGGCAAGGAGAGACCCAGTACTTC. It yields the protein CASSEAWRQGETQYF.

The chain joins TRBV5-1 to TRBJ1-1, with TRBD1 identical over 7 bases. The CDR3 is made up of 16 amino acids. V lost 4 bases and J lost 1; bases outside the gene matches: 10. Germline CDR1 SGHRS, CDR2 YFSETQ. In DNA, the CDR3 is TGCGCCAGCAGCCAAACAGGGGCCTCTACGAACACTGAAGCTTTCTTT. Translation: CASSQTGASTNTEAFF.

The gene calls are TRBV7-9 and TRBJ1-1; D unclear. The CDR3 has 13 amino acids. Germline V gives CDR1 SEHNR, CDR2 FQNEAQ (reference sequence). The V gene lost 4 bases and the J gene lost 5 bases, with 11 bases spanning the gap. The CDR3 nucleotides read TGTGCCAGCAGCTCGGGTTCGGGAACTGAAGCTTTCTTT. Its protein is CASSSGSGTEAFF.